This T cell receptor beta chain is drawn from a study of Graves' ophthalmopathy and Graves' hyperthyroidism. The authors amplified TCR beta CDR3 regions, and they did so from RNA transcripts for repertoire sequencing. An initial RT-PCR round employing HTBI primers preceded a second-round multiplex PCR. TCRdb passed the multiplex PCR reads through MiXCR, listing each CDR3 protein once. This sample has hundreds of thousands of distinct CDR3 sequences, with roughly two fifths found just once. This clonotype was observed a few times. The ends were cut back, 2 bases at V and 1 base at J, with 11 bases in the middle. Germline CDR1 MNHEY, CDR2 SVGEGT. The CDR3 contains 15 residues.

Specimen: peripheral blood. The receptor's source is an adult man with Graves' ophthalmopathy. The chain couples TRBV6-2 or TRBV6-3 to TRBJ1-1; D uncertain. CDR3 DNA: TGTGCCAGCAGTTACCTCAGCCGCTGGAACACTGAAGCTTTCTTT. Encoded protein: CASSYLSRWNTEAFF.